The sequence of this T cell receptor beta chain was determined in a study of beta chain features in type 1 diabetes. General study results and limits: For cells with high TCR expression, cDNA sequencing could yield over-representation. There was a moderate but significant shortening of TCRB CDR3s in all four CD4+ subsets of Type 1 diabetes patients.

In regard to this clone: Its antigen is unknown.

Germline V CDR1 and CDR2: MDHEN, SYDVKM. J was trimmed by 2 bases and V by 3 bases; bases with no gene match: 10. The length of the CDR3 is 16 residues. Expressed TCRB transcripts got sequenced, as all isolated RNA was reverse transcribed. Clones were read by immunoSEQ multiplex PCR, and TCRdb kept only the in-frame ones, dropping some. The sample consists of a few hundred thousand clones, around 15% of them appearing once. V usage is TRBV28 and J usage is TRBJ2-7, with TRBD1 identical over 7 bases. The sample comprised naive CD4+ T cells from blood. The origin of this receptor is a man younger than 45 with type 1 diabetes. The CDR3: CASSLSGGPSPYEQYF. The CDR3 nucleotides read TGTGCCAGCAGTTTGTCAGGGGGACCTTCTCCCTACGAGCAGTACTTC.